This T cell receptor beta chain was identified during a study of blood T cells in healthy people across ages. General study findings and limits: Naive T cell percentage strongly correlated with TCR beta diversity.

About this clonotype: Its antigen is not known.

The CDR3 is made up of 15 amino acids. In germline, CDR1 is SGDLS, CDR2 YYNGEE. J was trimmed by 6 bases and V by 7 bases; bases with no gene match: 12. Alongside a J-beta primer mix, a sample-barcoded 5' primer served in a second PCR lasting about 7 to 11 cycles. With 12 random nucleotides, a template-switch adaptor tagged each individual cDNA molecule. Via MiXCR, TCRdb re-called the 5' RACE reads, giving one row per CDR3 protein. The data show 800,000 to 900,000 distinct CDR3 sequences, around 68% seen once. Sequenced sample: blood. This rearrangement joins TRBV9 to TRBJ2-1; 8 nucleotides align to TRBD1. The receptor was isolated from a man aged 25 to 45 in good health. The CDR3 DNA is TGTGCCAGCTCCCCAGGGGGCGGCGGTGTCAATGAGCAGTTCTTC. This codes for CASSPGGGGVNEQFF.